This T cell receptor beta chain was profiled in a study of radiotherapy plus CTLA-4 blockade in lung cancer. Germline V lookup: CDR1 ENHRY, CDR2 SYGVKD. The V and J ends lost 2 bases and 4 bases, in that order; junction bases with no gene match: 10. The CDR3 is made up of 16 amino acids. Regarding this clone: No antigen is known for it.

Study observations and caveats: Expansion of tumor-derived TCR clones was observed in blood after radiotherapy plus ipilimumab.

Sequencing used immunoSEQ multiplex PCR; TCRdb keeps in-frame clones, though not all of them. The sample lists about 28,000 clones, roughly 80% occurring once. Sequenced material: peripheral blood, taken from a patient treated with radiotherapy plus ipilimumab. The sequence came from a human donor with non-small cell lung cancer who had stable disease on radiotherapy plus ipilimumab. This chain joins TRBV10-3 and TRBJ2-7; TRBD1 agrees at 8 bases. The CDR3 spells CAISETAGQGAYEQYF. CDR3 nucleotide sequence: TGTGCCATCAGTGAGACTGCGGGCCAGGGGGCGTACGAGCAGTACTTC.